One sample yielded the 21 T cell receptor beta chains listed below, sequenced in a study of blood T cell repertoires in COVID-19. The repertoire was sequenced with immunoSEQ multiplex PCR; TCRdb's copy has only in-frame clones and lacks some. The repertoire holds about 500,000 clones, about 89% seen once, with less than 9% in the top ten. The source material was peripheral blood. These receptor sequences come from a woman aged 50 to 65 with COVID-19, enrolled during active disease.

V usage is TRBV28 and J usage is TRBJ1-1; D remains ambiguous. Germline CDR1 MDHEN, CDR2 SYDVKM. CDR3 size: 15 residues. Trimming removed 2 bases at V and 4 bases at J, with 14 bases between. CDR3 bases: TGTGCCAGCAGTTTAAGTCGAGGGCGTACCACTGAAGCTTTCTTT. Amino acids: CASSLSRGRTTEAFF. The variable domain in full, completed from reference TRBV28 and TRBJ1-1, reads DVKVTQSSRYLVKRTGEKVFLECVQDMDHENMFWYRQDPGLGLRLIYFSYDVKMKEKGDIPEGYSVSREKKERFSLILESASTNQTSMYLCASSLSRGRTTEAFFGQGTRLTVV.

The chain combines TRBV1 with TRBJ1-2. TRBV1 is reported as a pseudogene. The CDR3 spans 16 residues. CDR3 residues: CTSSQGAGRGNYGYTF. The CDR3 DNA is TGCACCAGCAGCCAAGGGGCGGGGCGTGGAAACTATGGCTACACCTTC.

The rearrangement uses TRBV30 and TRBJ2-3, with 11 bases fitting TRBD1. The CDR3 covers 14 residues. Germline lookup yields CDR1 GTSNPN and CDR2 SVGIG (reference sequence). The J segment lost 0 bases and the V segment lost 5 bases, leaving 1 base of the junction unmatched. The CDR3 DNA follows: TGTGCCTGGTGGGACAGGGGGAGCACAGATACGCAGTATTTT. This gives the protein CAWWDRGSTDTQYF. Full variable domain (outside the CDR3, taken from reference TRBV30 and TRBJ2-3): SQTIHQWPATLVQPVGSPLSLECTVEGTSNPNLYWYRQAAGRGLQLLFYSVGIGQISSEVPQNLSASRPQDRQFILSSKKLLLSDSGFYLCAWWDRGSTDTQYFGPGTRLTVL.

This chain uses TRBV14 with TRBJ2-2; 8 bases are shared with TRBD2. Germline CDR1 and CDR2: SGHDN and FVKESK. This CDR3 contains 15 residues. After removal of 4 bases from V and 4 bases from J, the junction contained 5 bases not matched to a gene. The CDR3: CASSRVAGPTGELFF. For the CDR3, the DNA is TGTGCCAGCAGCCGGGTAGCGGGGCCCACCGGGGAGCTGTTTTTT.

The gene calls are TRBV2 and TRBJ1-2; 7 bases align to TRBD1. There are 13 residues in the CDR3. Germline V gene lookup returns CDR1 SNHLY and CDR2 FYNNEI. The trim removed 6 bases at V and 5 bases at J, leaving 6 bases unmatched. CDR3 region: CASRADRIYGYTF. The CDR3 DNA is TGTGCCAGCAGGGCGGACAGGATTTATGGCTACACCTTC. The whole variable domain, remainder taken from reference TRBV2 and TRBJ1-2, is EPEVTQTPSHQVTQMGQEVILRCVPISNHLYFYWYRQILGQKVEFLVSFYNNEISEKSEIFDDQFSVERPDGSNFTLKIRSTKLEDSAMYFCASRADRIYGYTFGSGTRLTVV.

CDR3 region: CASSAASMGYEQYF. The CDR3, as DNA: TGTGCCAGCAGTGCAGCTAGTATGGGCTACGAGCAGTACTTC. The V call is TRBV27, the J call TRBJ2-7; D ambiguous. With 5 bases removed from V and 3 bases from J, the gap between germline ends came to 14 bases. Germline V lookup: CDR1 MNHEY, CDR2 SMNVEV (reference sequence). The CDR3 has 14 amino acids.

The rearrangement joins TRBV29-1 to TRBJ1-2; 10 positions agree with TRBD1. The CDR3 runs 14 residues. Per germline, CDR1 SQVTM and CDR2 ANQGSEA. V dropped 4 bases and J dropped 4; count of bases not matched to a gene: 6. CDR3 DNA sequence: TGCAGCGTTGGAAGACAGGGGGCCAGCTATGGCTACACCTTC. This gives the protein CSVGRQGASYGYTF.

The genes are TRBV18 and TRBJ1-4; 7 nucleotides line up with TRBD1. Germline V gene data show CDR1 as KGHSH and CDR2 as LQKENI. This CDR3 is built from 16 residues. V gave up 3 bases and J gave up 6 bases; unmatched junction bases: 10. The CDR3 reads CASSPRQGDGHEKLFF. As DNA, the CDR3 is TGTGCCAGCTCACCCCGTCAGGGGGACGGGCATGAAAAACTGTTTTTT.

This chain connects TRBV7-9 to TRBJ1-2, with a possible D match to TRBD1 (6 bases). This CDR3 is 17 amino acids long. The V gene lost 5 bases and the J gene lost 0 bases, with 19 bases spanning the gap. CDR1 and CDR2 from the germline V gene are SEHNR and FQNEAQ (reference sequence). The CDR3 nucleotides read TGTGCCAGCAGCCGATTGAGGACAGATCCTTCTAACTATGGCTACACCTTC. This codes for CASSRLRTDPSNYGYTF.

J is TRBJ1-3 and V is TRBV13, with 9 bases fitting TRBD1. This CDR3 is 15 amino acids long. V was pared by 6 bases and J by 4 bases, with 7 bases of the junction left unmatched. Per the germline V gene, CDR1 is PRHDT and CDR2 is FYEKMQ (reference sequence). The CDR3 DNA sequence: TGTGCCAGCAGTCCCGGGACAGGGACGGGAAACACCATATATTTT. Encoded protein: CASSPGTGTGNTIYF.

Comment on this clone: At the DNA level, this CDR3 is encoded by other sequences in the same sample as well. The CDR3 is CAWSVGGTEAFF. CDR3 nucleotide sequence: TGTGCCTGGAGTGTAGGGGGCACTGAAGCTTTCTTT. This chain joins TRBV30 and TRBJ1-1; possibly TRBD1 for D (6 bases). The germline CDR1 and CDR2 sequences are GTSNPN and SVGIG (reference sequence). The CDR3 has 12 residues. V lost 0 bases, J lost 4 bases, and 6 bases lay in between.

V and J are TRBV12-3 or TRBV12-4 and TRBJ2-7; 9 nucleotides align to TRBD1. J gave up 4 bases and V 8 bases, and 6 bases lay outside the gene matches. This CDR3 has 13 amino acids. Here the CDR3 DNA reads TGTGCCAGCGGTGAGACAGGGGGATACGAGCAGTACTTC. Amino acids: CASGETGGYEQYF.

This chain joins TRBV19 and TRBJ2-6, with a weak D call TRBD1 (5 bases). This CDR3 comprises 15 residues. Germline lookup yields CDR1 LNHDA and CDR2 SQIVND (reference sequence). V dropped 4 bases and J dropped 2 bases, with 9 bases sitting between them. For the CDR3, the DNA is TGTGCCAGTAGTACCTTGGGGCCTGGGGCCAACGTCCTGACTTTC. Translating gives CASSTLGPGANVLTF.

V gene TRBV2 combines with J gene TRBJ2-2, with 7 bases fitting TRBD2. The J segment lost 3 bases and the V segment lost 11 bases, leaving 3 bases of the junction unmatched. This CDR3 is built from 12 residues. Germline assignment: CDR1 SNHLY and CDR2 FYNNEI. CDR3 sequence reads: CAGRGDTGELFF. DNA of the CDR3: TGTGCCGGGAGGGGAGACACCGGGGAGCTGTTTTTT. Using reference TRBV2 and TRBJ2-2 for the parts outside the CDR3, the full variable domain is EPEVTQTPSHQVTQMGQEVILRCVPISNHLYFYWYRQILGQKVEFLVSFYNNEISEKSEIFDDQFSVERPDGSNFTLKIRSTKLEDSAMYFCAGRGDTGELFFGEGSRLTVL.

DNA for the CDR3: TGTGCCAGCAGTTATACGGTCTGGAGACCTAACTATGGCTACACCTTC. Encoded protein: CASSYTVWRPNYGYTF. The chain combines TRBV6-5 with TRBJ1-2; D unclear. CDR1 and CDR2 from the germline V gene are MNHEY and SVGAGI. Trimming took off 3 bases at V and 0 bases at J, with 14 bases between the two ends. The CDR3 spans 16 residues.

The chain couples TRBV2 to TRBJ1-2, with TRBD1 matching 8 bases. The V gene's germline CDR1 is SNHLY and CDR2 FYNNEI. This CDR3 comprises 13 residues. Germline trimming cut 8 bases from V and 8 bases from J; bases unmatched to any gene: 10. The CDR3 nucleotides read TGTGCCAGCGCCCCGGGACAGGCTAACGGCTACACCTTC. Its protein product is CASAPGQANGYTF.

This clone showed up just once. The V call is TRBV2, the J call TRBJ2-5; 8 bases align to TRBD2. The V and J ends lost 2 bases and 5 bases, in that order; junction bases with no gene match: 7. The CDR3 extends over 15 amino acids. Germline loops: CDR1 SNHLY, CDR2 FYNNEI. CDR3: CASSEFGGAIETQYF. The CDR3 coding sequence is TGTGCCAGCAGTGAATTCGGGGGGGCAATCGAGACCCAGTACTTC.

Regarding this clone: Other DNA sequences in this sample translate to the same CDR3. V gene TRBV19 combines with J gene TRBJ2-7, with 7 bases that match TRBD1. This CDR3 comprises 13 residues. V lost 1 base and J lost 4; bases outside the gene matches: 1. Germline V CDR1 and CDR2: LNHDA, SQIVND (reference sequence). The CDR3 loop reads CASSIGDSYEQYF. Written as DNA, the CDR3 is TGTGCCAGTAGTATAGGGGACAGTTACGAGCAGTACTTC.

Comment on this clone: The sample holds other DNA sequences that translate to the same CDR3. The V call is TRBV6-5, the J call TRBJ1-2; possibly TRBD1 for D (5 bases). Germline V gene sequence: CDR1 MNHEY, CDR2 SVGAGI. Trimming stripped 6 bases from V and 6 bases from J, with 14 bases between. The CDR3 covers 13 residues. The CDR3 is CASSRGEEDGYTF. The CDR3 DNA is TGTGCCAGCAGCCGGGGGGAGGAAGATGGCTACACCTTC.

The chain recombines TRBV9 with TRBJ2-3; D is perhaps TRBD1 (6 bases). CDR3 length equals 16 residues. V was shortened by 0 bases and J by 2 bases, with 13 bases between the two germline ends. Germline V gives CDR1 SGDLS, CDR2 YYNGEE. Here the CDR3 DNA reads TGTGCCAGCAGCGTAGCAGGGGCTACTATCACAGATACGCAGTATTTT. Translation gives CASSVAGATITDTQYF.

V is TRBV10-2 and J is TRBJ2-6, with TRBD1 matching 9 bases. Trimming removed 5 bases from V and 4 bases from J; junction bases left unmatched: 6. The germline V gene encodes CDR1 WSHSY and CDR2 SAAADI. The CDR3 runs to 16 residues. The CDR3 region is CASSSQGAYGANVLTF. Here the CDR3 DNA reads TGCGCCAGCAGTTCACAGGGGGCGTACGGGGCCAACGTCCTGACTTTC.